Below are 22 T cell receptor beta chains sequenced from a single sample in a study of blood T cells in healthy people across ages. Primers used in a second PCR of about 7 to 12 cycles were a sample-barcoded 5' primer and a J-beta primer mix. In TCRdb, the 5' RACE reads were re-called with MiXCR into one record per CDR3 protein. This table holds about 1.4 million distinct CDR3 sequences, 45% to 70% found once. Specimen: blood. Receptors were obtained from a man between 18 and 29 years old in good health.

The CDR3 DNA is TGCGCCAGCAGGCGAGGCGCGGGGAACACTGAAGCTTTCTTT. The encoded protein is CASRRGAGNTEAFF. J is TRBJ1-1 and V is TRBV4-1; no definite D call. Germline CDR1 reads MGHRA; CDR2 reads YSYEKL. V was cut by 6 bases and J by 1 base, with 12 bases left in between. The CDR3 consists of 14 residues.

V usage is TRBV28 and J usage is TRBJ2-3, with D perhaps TRBD2 (6 bases). The ends were cut back, 6 bases at V and 6 bases at J, with 16 bases in the middle. The CDR3 spans 14 residues. Looked up from germline, CDR1 is MDHEN and CDR2 is SYDVKM. This chain's CDR3 is CASSNELAGDTQYF. The CDR3 DNA reads TGTGCCAGCAGCAATGAACTAGCAGGGGATACGCAGTATTTT.

About this clonotype itself: The germline gene is not matched at one end of the junction; a read error may be the cause. In DNA form, the CDR3 reads TGTGCCAGCAGACAGGGGGGACCCAATCAGCCTCAGCATTTT. Protein: CASRQGGPNQPQHF. The genes are TRBV27 and TRBJ1-5, with 8 nucleotides matching TRBD1. There are 14 residues in the CDR3. Germline CDR1 and CDR2: MNHEY and SMNVEV (reference sequence).

This chain uses TRBV6-6 with TRBJ2-3; D gene ambiguous. The CDR3 sequence is 14 residues long. V shed 8 bases and J shed 2 bases, with 14 bases lying between them. Germline V gene lookup returns CDR1 MNHNY and CDR2 SVGAGI (reference sequence). The CDR3 spells CASGSTSSTDTQYF. The CDR3 region has the DNA TGTGCCAGCGGTTCCACTTCATCCACAGATACGCAGTATTTT.

The J gene is TRBJ1-6, the V gene TRBV2, with D uncertain. The V and J ends lost 5 bases and 5 bases respectively, with 13 bases between them. Germline V gives CDR1 SNHLY, CDR2 FYNNEI. The CDR3 is 15 amino acids. Written as DNA, the CDR3 is TGTGCCAGCAGTAAAAGTGACGGCCATAATTCACCCCTCCACTTT. It translates to CASSKSDGHNSPLHF.

CDR3: CASSQDRGGNVVNQPQHF. CDR3 bases: TGCGCCAGCAGCCAAGACCGGGGAGGGAACGTGGTCAATCAGCCCCAGCATTTT. J is TRBJ1-5 and V is TRBV4-1, with D hard to call. Trimming cost V 0 bases and J 3 bases, with 18 bases left between them. Germline-derived CDR1 and CDR2 are MGHRA and YSYEKL. This CDR3 comprises 18 residues.

This clonotype was seen a handful of times. At one end, the junction sequence differs from germline, possibly due to a read error. The V call is TRBV5-5, the J call TRBJ2-7; D gene uncertain. From germline, CDR1 is SGHKS and CDR2 YYEKEE (reference sequence). The CDR3 runs 9 residues. Written as DNA, the CDR3 is TGTGCCCGCAGACGCGAGCAGTACTTC. Translated: CARRREQYF.

The chain joins TRBV7-9 to TRBJ2-1; D is uncertain. This CDR3 comprises 11 residues. Trimming left V 5 bases short and J 10 bases short, with 9 bases between. Germline loops: CDR1 SEHNR, CDR2 FQNEAQ (reference sequence). For the CDR3, the DNA is TGTGCCAGCAGCCCCTTAACCGAGCAGTTCTTC. Amino acids: CASSPLTEQFF.

This clonotype was counted only a few times. The rearrangement links TRBV29-1 to TRBJ1-5, with 9 bases identical to TRBD1. With V trimmed by 6 bases and J by 5 bases, 5 bases remained unmatched. From germline, CDR1 is SQVTM and CDR2 ANQGSEA. The CDR3 is made up of 13 amino acids. The CDR3: CSVGTGLDQPQHF. Here the CDR3 DNA reads TGCAGCGTCGGGACAGGGCTGGATCAGCCCCAGCATTTT.

The rearrangement joins TRBV29-1 to TRBJ2-7; D may be TRBD2 (5 bases). The ends were cut back, 5 bases at V and 2 bases at J, with 19 bases in the middle. CDR3 length: 15 residues. Germline V CDR1 and CDR2: SQVTM, ANQGSEA. The CDR3 here is CSVFFDGRGTYEQYF. The CDR3 DNA follows: TGCAGCGTTTTCTTTGATGGGAGAGGAACCTACGAGCAGTACTTC.

A few counts support this clonotype. The chain has TRBV27 and TRBJ2-7; D tentatively fits TRBD1 or TRBD2 (5 bases each). Germline CDR1 MNHEY, CDR2 SMNVEV (reference sequence). V lost 4 bases and J lost 3, with 13 bases in between. The CDR3 has 14 residues. The DNA for the CDR3 is TGTGCCAGCAGTTCCGGGACGGACAACTACGAGCAGTACTTC. Translation: CASSSGTDNYEQYF.

The J gene is TRBJ1-2, the V gene TRBV29-1, with no clear D. The CDR3 extends over 12 amino acids. V gave up 7 bases and J gave up 8 bases, with 17 bases separating them. Germline V gene data show CDR1 as SQVTM and CDR2 as ANQGSEA. DNA of the CDR3: TGCAGCGCCGACCCCTACTCGGACGGCTACACCTTC. Translated, it gives CSADPYSDGYTF.

V and J are TRBV2 and TRBJ2-7; D possibly corresponds to TRBD2 (5 bases). The closer fit of TRBJ2-5 to the DNA end suggests the J call may be wrong. Per germline, CDR1 SNHLY and CDR2 FYNNEI. The CDR3 is 13 residues long. The CDR3 DNA reads TGTGCCAGCAGGCCCCCAGGACTAGAGACCCAGTACTTC. Its protein product is CASRPPGLETQYF.

J is TRBJ2-5 and V is TRBV2; 9 bases match TRBD2. V was pared by 4 bases and J by 5 bases, with 11 bases of the junction left unmatched. CDR1 and CDR2 (germline): SNHLY, FYNNEI. The CDR3 length is 16 residues. This chain's CDR3 is CASSVSGGDRRETQYF. The CDR3 DNA is TGTGCCAGCAGTGTTAGCGGGGGAGACAGGCGGGAGACCCAGTACTTC.

The chain uses TRBV4-2 and TRBJ1-2, with D maybe TRBD1 (6 bases). This CDR3 is 15 amino acids long. Trimming left V 0 bases short and J 4 bases short, with 12 bases between. CDR1 LGHNA and CDR2 YNFKEQ come from the germline V gene. DNA for the CDR3: TGTGCCAGCAGCCAAGATCCGGACAGAGTCTATGGCTACACCTTC. This gives the protein CASSQDPDRVYGYTF.

This clonotype was seen more than once but under ten times. This chain connects TRBV4-3 to TRBJ1-4; D not resolved. CDR1 is LGHNA, CDR2 YSLEER, per germline. CDR3 length: 15 amino acids. Trimming shortened V by 8 bases and J by 4 bases, and 17 bases separated the two germline ends. The CDR3 here is CASAAGRDINEKLFF. The CDR3 DNA is TGCGCCAGCGCCGCCGGGCGGGATATTAATGAAAAACTGTTTTTT.

This clonotype turned up a few times. This chain links TRBV12-3 or TRBV12-4 with TRBJ2-7; perhaps TRBD1 as D (5 bases). CDR3 size: 15 residues. Trimming left V 1 base short and J 3 bases short, with 13 bases between. DNA of the CDR3: TGTGCCAGCAGTTTAGTGTTAGGGGCGAACTACGAGCAGTACTTC. It yields the protein CASSLVLGANYEQYF.

The V and J genes are TRBV4-2 and TRBJ2-1, with 12 bases matching TRBD2. The CDR3 length is 16 residues. The germline CDR1 and CDR2 sequences are LGHNA and YNFKEQ. Unmatched junction bases numbered 8, after V lost 4 bases and J lost 7 bases. The CDR3 is CASSPLAGGPVNEQFF. The CDR3 DNA sequence: TGTGCCAGCAGCCCTCTAGCGGGAGGGCCTGTAAATGAGCAGTTCTTC.

This clonotype was counted once. This chain uses TRBV5-4 with TRBJ2-3; 7 bases are a match to TRBD2. CDR3 length: 16 residues. From germline, CDR1 is SGHNT and CDR2 YYREEE (reference sequence). V trimming: 1 base; J trimming: 3 bases; junction bases outside the gene matches: 8. CDR3 in DNA: TGTGCCAGCAGCTTGCGCGTGCGGGAGATAACAGATACGCAGTATTTT. It specifies CASSLRVREITDTQYF.

The chain uses TRBV6-6 and TRBJ2-5, with D perhaps being TRBD1 or TRBD2 (5 bases each). Trimming took off 6 bases at V and 2 bases at J, with 19 bases between the two ends. CDR1 is MNHNY and CDR2 is SVGAGI in the germline V gene (reference sequence). The CDR3 covers 16 residues. The CDR3 bases are TGTGCCAGCAGCAAGGGCATAGGGACGCCGCAAGAGACCCAGTACTTC. This sequence encodes CASSKGIGTPQETQYF.

The chain couples TRBV6-2 or TRBV6-3 to TRBJ2-1; 15 positions match TRBD2. The V segment lost 6 bases and the J segment 3 bases; nucleotides outside the gene matches: 6. Looked up from germline, CDR1 is MNHEY and CDR2 is SVGEGT. The CDR3 has 17 residues. CDR3 sequence reads: CASRGLAGGLGYNEQFF. CDR3 in DNA: TGTGCCAGCAGGGGACTAGCGGGGGGCCTAGGCTACAATGAGCAGTTCTTC.

V usage is TRBV29-1 and J usage is TRBJ2-3; D unclear. The ends were cut back, 5 bases at V and 2 bases at J, with 23 bases in the middle. The CDR3 covers 17 residues. Germline V gene lookup returns CDR1 SQVTM and CDR2 ANQGSEA. The CDR3 bases are TGCAGCGTTCAAGGGAATGGGCAGAGACGATCCACAGATACGCAGTATTTT. Translated: CSVQGNGQRRSTDTQYF.